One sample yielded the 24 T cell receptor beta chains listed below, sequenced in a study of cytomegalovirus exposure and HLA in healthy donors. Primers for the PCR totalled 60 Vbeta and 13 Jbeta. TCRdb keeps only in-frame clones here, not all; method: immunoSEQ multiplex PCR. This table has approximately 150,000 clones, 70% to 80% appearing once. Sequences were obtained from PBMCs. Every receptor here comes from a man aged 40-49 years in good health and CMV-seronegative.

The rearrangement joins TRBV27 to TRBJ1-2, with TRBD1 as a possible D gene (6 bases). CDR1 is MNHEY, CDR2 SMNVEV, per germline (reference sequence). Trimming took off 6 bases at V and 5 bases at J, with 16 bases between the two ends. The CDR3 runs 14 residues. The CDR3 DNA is TGTGCCAGCAGCCAGGGGAACCCGCTTTATGGCTACACCTTC. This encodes CASSQGNPLYGYTF.

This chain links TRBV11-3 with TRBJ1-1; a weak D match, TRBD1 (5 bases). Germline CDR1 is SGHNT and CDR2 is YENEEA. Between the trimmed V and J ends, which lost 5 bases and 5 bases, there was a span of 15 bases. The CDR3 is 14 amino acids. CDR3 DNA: TGTGCCAGCAGCCCGGGGGGGGGTTTGACTGAAGCTTTCTTT. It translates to CASSPGGGLTEAFF.

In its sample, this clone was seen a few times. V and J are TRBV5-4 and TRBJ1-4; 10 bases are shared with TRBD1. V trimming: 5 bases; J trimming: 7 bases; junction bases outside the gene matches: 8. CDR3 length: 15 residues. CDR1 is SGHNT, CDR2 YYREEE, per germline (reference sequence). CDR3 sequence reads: CASSPDRGRVEKLFF. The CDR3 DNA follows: TGTGCCAGCAGTCCTGACAGGGGGCGGGTTGAAAAACTGTTTTTT.

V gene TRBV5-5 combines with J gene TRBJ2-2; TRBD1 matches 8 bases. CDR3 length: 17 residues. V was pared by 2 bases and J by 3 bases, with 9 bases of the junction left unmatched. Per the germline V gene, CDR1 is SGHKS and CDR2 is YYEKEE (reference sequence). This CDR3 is CASSFGFRGRDTGELFF. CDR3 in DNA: TGTGCCAGCAGCTTCGGGTTCAGGGGGCGCGACACCGGGGAGCTGTTTTTT.

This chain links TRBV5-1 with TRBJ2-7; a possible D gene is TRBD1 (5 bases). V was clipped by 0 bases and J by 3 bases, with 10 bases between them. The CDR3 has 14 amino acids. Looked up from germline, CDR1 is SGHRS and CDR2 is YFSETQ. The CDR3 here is CASSLVDTIYEQYV. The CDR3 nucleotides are TGCGCCAGCAGCTTGGTGGACACGATCTACGAGCAGTACGTC.

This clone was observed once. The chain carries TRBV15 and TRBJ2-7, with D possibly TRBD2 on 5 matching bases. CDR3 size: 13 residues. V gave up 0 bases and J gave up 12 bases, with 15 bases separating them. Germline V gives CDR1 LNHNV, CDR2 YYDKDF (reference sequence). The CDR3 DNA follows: TGTGCCACCAGCAGAGATCTAGCCCCCTTTCCGTACGTC. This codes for CATSRDLAPFPYV.

The CDR3 here is CASSSFQGAQAFF. DNA for the CDR3: TGTGCCAGCAGTTCCTTTCAGGGGGCGCAGGCTTTCTTT. The V and J genes are TRBV6-6 and TRBJ1-1; 8 positions agree with TRBD1. Trimming removed 4 bases from V and 11 bases from J; junction bases left unmatched: 9. Germline values: CDR1 MNHNY, CDR2 SVGAGI (reference sequence). The CDR3 is 13 amino acids.

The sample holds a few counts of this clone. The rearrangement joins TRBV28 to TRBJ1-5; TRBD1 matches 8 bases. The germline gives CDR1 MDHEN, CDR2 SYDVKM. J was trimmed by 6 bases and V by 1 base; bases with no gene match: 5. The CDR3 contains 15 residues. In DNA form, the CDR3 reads TGTGCCAGCAGTTTATTGACAGGGGCCCCTCAGCCCCAGCATTTT. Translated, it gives CASSLLTGAPQPQHF.

The CDR3 here is CASSTTGKGGYTF. The CDR3 coding sequence is TGTGCCAGCAGCACCACAGGAAAAGGTGGCTACACCTTC. This chain links TRBV6-5 with TRBJ1-2; possibly TRBD1 for D (5 bases). Germline CDR1 MNHEY, CDR2 SVGAGI. CDR3 size: 13 residues. V was trimmed by 6 bases and J by 7 bases, leaving 15 bases between them.

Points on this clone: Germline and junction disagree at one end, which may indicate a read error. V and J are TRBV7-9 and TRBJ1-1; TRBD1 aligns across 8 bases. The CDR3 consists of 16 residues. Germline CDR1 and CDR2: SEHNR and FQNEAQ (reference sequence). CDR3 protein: CSSSSFPDRGRTEAFF. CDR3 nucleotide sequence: TGTTCCAGCAGCTCCTTCCCTGACAGGGGTAGGACTGAAGCTTTCTTT.

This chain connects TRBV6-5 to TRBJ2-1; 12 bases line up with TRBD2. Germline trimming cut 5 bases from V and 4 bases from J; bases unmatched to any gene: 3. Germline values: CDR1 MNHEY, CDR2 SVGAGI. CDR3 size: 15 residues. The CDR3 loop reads CASSRTSGDYNEQFF. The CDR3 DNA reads TGTGCCAGCAGTAGGACTAGCGGGGATTACAATGAGCAGTTCTTC.

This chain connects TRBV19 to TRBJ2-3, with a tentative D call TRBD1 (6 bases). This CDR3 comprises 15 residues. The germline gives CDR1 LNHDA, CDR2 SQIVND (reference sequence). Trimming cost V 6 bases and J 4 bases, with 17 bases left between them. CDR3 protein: CASRGTRIRADTQYF. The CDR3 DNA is TGTGCCAGTAGGGGGACAAGGATAAGGGCAGATACGCAGTATTTT.

CDR3 nucleotide sequence: TGTGCCACCGCTCCGGATCTAGGGGGGGCAGATACGCAGTATTTT. Protein: CATAPDLGGADTQYF. The chain links TRBV27 to TRBJ2-3, with D perhaps matching TRBD2 (7 bases). CDR3 length: 15 amino acids. Looked up from germline, CDR1 is MNHEY and CDR2 is SMNVEV (reference sequence). Trimming removed 10 bases at V and 4 bases at J, with 21 bases between.

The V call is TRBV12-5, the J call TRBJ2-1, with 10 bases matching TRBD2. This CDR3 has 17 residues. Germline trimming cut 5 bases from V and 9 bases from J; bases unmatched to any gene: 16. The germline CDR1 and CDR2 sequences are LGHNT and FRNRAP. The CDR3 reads CASGPDPGLAGVGEQFF. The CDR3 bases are TGTGCTAGTGGTCCCGACCCAGGGCTAGCGGGAGTCGGTGAGCAGTTCTTC.

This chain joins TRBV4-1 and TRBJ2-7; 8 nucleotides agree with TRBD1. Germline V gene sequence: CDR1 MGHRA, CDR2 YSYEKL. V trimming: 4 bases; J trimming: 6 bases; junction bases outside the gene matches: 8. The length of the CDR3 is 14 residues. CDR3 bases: TGCGCCAGCAGCCCGCCGGGACAGGCTCGCGAGCAGTACTTC. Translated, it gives CASSPPGQAREQYF.

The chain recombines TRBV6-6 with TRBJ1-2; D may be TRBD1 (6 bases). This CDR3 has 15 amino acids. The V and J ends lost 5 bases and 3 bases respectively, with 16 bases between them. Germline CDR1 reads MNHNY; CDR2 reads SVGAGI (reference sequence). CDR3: CASSQGTGSDYGYTF. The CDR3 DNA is TGTGCCAGCAGTCAGGGTACAGGGAGTGACTATGGCTACACCTTC.

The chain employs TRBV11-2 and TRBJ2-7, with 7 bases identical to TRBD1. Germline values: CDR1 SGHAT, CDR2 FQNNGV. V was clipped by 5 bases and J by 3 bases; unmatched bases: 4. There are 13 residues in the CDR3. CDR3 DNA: TGTGCCAGCAGCATCGGACAGGTCTACGAGCAGTACTTC. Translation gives CASSIGQVYEQYF.

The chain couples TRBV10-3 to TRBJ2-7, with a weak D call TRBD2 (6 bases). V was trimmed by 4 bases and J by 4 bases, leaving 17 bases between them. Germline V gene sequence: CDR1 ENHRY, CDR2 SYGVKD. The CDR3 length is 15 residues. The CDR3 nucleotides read TGTGCCATCAGTGCCCCCGGCGAGCGGGCTTACGAGCAGTACTTC. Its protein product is CAISAPGERAYEQYF.

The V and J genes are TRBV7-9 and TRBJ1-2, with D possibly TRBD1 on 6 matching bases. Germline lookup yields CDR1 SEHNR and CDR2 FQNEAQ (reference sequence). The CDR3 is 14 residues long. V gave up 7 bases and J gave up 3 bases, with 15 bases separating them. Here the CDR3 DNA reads TGTGCCAGCACCGCCACGACAGGTGACTATGGCTACACCTTC. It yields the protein CASTATTGDYGYTF.

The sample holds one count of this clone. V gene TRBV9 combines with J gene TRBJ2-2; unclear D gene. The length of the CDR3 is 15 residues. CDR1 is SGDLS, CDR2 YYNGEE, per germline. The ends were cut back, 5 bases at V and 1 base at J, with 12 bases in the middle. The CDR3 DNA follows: TGTGCCAGCAGACCTATTGGCGGGAACACCGGGGAGCTGTTTTTT. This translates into CASRPIGGNTGELFF.

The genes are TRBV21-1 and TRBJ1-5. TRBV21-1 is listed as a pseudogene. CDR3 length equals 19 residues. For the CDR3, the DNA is TGTGCCAGCAGCGCCCGGAGAGCGCTATTTCAATATAGCAATCAGCCCCAGCATTTT. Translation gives CASSARRALFQYSNQPQHF.

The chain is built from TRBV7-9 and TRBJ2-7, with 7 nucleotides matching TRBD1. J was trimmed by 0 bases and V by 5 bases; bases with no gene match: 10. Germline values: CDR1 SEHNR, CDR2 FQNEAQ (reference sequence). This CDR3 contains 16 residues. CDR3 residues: CASSPPPTGNSYEQYF. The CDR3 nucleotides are TGTGCCAGCAGCCCGCCCCCGACAGGGAACTCCTACGAGCAGTACTTC. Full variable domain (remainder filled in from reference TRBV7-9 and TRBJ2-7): DTGVSQNPRHKITKRGQNVTFRCDPISEHNRLYWYRQTLGQGPEFLTYFQNEAQLEKSRLLSDRFSAERPKGSFSTLEIQRTEQGDSAMYLCASSPPPTGNSYEQYFGPGTRLTVT.

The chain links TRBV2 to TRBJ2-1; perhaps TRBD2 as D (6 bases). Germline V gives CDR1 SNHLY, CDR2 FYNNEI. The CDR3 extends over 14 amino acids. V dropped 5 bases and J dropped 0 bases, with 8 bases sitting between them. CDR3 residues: CASSPGSSYNEQFF. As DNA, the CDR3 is TGTGCCAGCAGTCCCGGGAGCTCCTACAATGAGCAGTTCTTC.

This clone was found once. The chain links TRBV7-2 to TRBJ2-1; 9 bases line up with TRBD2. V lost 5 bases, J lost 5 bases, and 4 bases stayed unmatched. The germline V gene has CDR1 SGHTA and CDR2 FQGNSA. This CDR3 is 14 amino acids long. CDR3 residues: CASSPRLADNEQFF. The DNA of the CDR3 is TGTGCCAGCAGCCCCCGACTAGCGGACAATGAGCAGTTCTTC. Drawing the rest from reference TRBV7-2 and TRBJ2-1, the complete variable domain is GAGVSQSPSNKVTEKGKDVELRCDPISGHTALYWYRQSLGQGLEFLIYFQGNSAPDKSGLPSDRFSAERTGGSVSTLTIQRTQQEDSAVYLCASSPRLADNEQFFGPGTRLTVL.